The clone carrying this TCR beta chain was observed once. The data derive from a study of OX40 agonist ivuxolimab in advanced cancers. Background on the study: Therapy given before enrollment (anti-PD-1, anti-PD-L1 or anti-CTLA-4) was allowed, and around 40% had some.

CDR1 is SGHDT, CDR2 YYEEEE, per germline. This CDR3 has 15 residues. Trimming cost V 1 base and J 4 bases, with 12 bases left between them. The method was immunoSEQ multiplex PCR; TCRdb's version includes in-frame clones alone and lacks a portion of them. In the table there are under 80,000 clones, less than 85% of which are singletons. The receptor was isolated from an adult with an advanced solid tumor such as melanoma, head and neck, liver or kidney cancer. V usage is TRBV5-6 and J usage is TRBJ2-4, with D uncertain. The starting material was CD4+ or CD8+ T cells sorted from blood, obtained in a trial of the OX40 agonist ivuxolimab. CDR3 DNA sequence: TGTGCCAGCAGCTTGCCTTCGCGAGATAAAAACATTCAGTACTTC. This encodes CASSLPSRDKNIQYF.